This passage covers 22 T cell receptor beta chains from one sample sequenced in a study of human T cells and chemical hapten exposure. Time point given: healthy volunteer bleed at 6 weeks. The study extracted total RNA from unfractionated whole blood. TCRdb independently ran MiXCR on the RACE reads; one entry per CDR3 protein. Of about 65,000 distinct CDR3 sequences in the sample, roughly 6.1% were seen once. Sequencing was done on a sample of whole blood. These receptors all come from a female donor in good health. Some clones in this sample may be carry-over from other donors' samples.

The sample holds many counts of this clonotype. The rearrangement links TRBV20-1 to TRBJ1-1; D call uncertain. CDR1 DFQATT and CDR2 SNEGSKA come from the germline V gene (reference sequence). The V and J ends lost 0 bases and 5 bases respectively, with 13 bases between them. This CDR3 is 14 amino acids long. The CDR3 DNA is TGCAGTGCTAGAGATCCAGCAGGCGAAACTGAAGCTTTCTTT. This codes for CSARDPAGETEAFF.

This clonotype was seen a single time. The chain recombines TRBV5-1 with TRBJ2-3; no firm D call. This CDR3 is built from 14 residues. Germline values: CDR1 SGHRS, CDR2 YFSETQ. With 4 bases removed from V and 1 base from J, the gap between germline ends came to 10 bases. The CDR3 nucleotides read TGCGCCAGCAGCCTTAATTGGGGCACAGATACGCAGTATTTT. Translated: CASSLNWGTDTQYF.

In this sample, this clonotype turned up many times. The chain is built from TRBV29-1 and TRBJ2-2; tentative D call: TRBD2 (6 bases). The germline CDR1 and CDR2 sequences are SQVTM and ANQGSEA. The ends were cut back, 6 bases at V and 5 bases at J, with 10 bases in the middle. The CDR3 consists of 12 residues. CDR3 residues: CSVLAGTGELFF. Written as DNA, the CDR3 is TGCAGCGTCCTTGCGGGGACCGGGGAGCTGTTTTTT.

This clonotype has ten or more counts. The chain combines TRBV7-9 with TRBJ1-6; TRBD1 might be the D (6 bases). V lost 1 base and J 9 bases, leaving 16 bases between the germline ends. This CDR3 has 16 residues. Looked up from germline, CDR1 is SEHNR and CDR2 is FQNEAQ (reference sequence). The CDR3 region has the DNA TGTGCCAGCAGCTTAGTCGTTGTCGGCAGGGGTTCACCCCTCCACTTT. It translates to CASSLVVVGRGSPLHF.

This clonotype was picked up many times. This chain joins TRBV14 and TRBJ2-7, with D possibly being TRBD1 (5 bases). The CDR3 sequence is 14 residues long. Germline V CDR1 and CDR2: SGHDN, FVKESK. The V and J ends lost 6 bases and 6 bases respectively, with 18 bases between them. The CDR3 nucleotides read TGTGCCAGCAGTCGATTCTTTCAGGGCCGCGAGCAGTACTTC. Translation: CASSRFFQGREQYF.

This clonotype was seen only a few times. This chain links TRBV5-5 with TRBJ2-7; D is possibly TRBD1 (6 bases). V lost 0 bases to trimming and J lost 0 bases, with 10 bases between them. Germline V lookup: CDR1 SGHKS, CDR2 YYEKEE (reference sequence). The CDR3 is made up of 15 amino acids. Written as DNA, the CDR3 is TGTGCCAGCAGCTTGGCCGGGACACCCTCCTACGAGCAGTACTTC. Amino acids: CASSLAGTPSYEQYF.

The V and J genes are TRBV25-1 and TRBJ2-7; D is uncertain. The CDR3 extends over 14 amino acids. Germline V gene data show CDR1 as MGHDK and CDR2 as SYGVNS. With 2 bases removed from V and 3 bases from J, the gap between germline ends came to 11 bases. The CDR3 region has the DNA TGTGCCAGCAGTGAAAGTTTGGGCCGCTACGAGCAGTACTTC. It encodes CASSESLGRYEQYF.

The V gene is TRBV19, the J gene TRBJ2-3; D is ambiguous. Trimming cost V 3 bases and J 5 bases, with 18 bases left between them. The CDR3 runs 16 residues. The V gene's germline CDR1 is LNHDA and CDR2 SQIVND (reference sequence). The CDR3: CASSMRTAATGDTQYF. DNA of the CDR3: TGTGCCAGTAGTATGAGGACGGCGGCCACTGGAGATACGCAGTATTTT.

The chain combines TRBV4-2 with TRBJ2-7, with 9 nucleotides matching TRBD2. The germline V gene has CDR1 LGHNA and CDR2 YNFKEQ. Losses at the gene ends were 5 bases for V and 5 bases for J; bases not matched to a gene: 7. CDR3 length: 14 amino acids. In DNA, the CDR3 is TGTGCCAGCAGCGGGGATAGCGGGAGCGACGAGCAGTACTTC. Its protein is CASSGDSGSDEQYF.

There are a few counts of this clonotype. CDR3 sequence: CASSTREQFF. Here the CDR3 DNA reads TGTGCCAGCAGTACGCGTGAGCAGTTCTTC. The rearrangement joins TRBV28 to TRBJ2-1; D is ambiguous. Per germline, CDR1 MDHEN and CDR2 SYDVKM. Between the trimmed V and J ends, which lost 5 bases and 9 bases, there was a span of 5 bases. This CDR3 contains 10 residues.

This clonotype was seen at least ten times. CDR3 in amino acids: CASSLETADTQYF. In DNA, the CDR3 is TGCGCCAGCAGCTTGGAGACAGCAGATACGCAGTATTTT. The V gene is TRBV5-1, the J gene TRBJ2-3; possible D gene TRBD1, 5 bases. The CDR3 is 13 residues long. Between the trimmed V and J ends, which lost 0 bases and 4 bases, there was a span of 6 bases. Germline V gives CDR1 SGHRS, CDR2 YFSETQ. Full variable domain (missing parts from reference TRBV5-1 and TRBJ2-3): KAGVTQTPRYLIKTRGQQVTLSCSPISGHRSVSWYQQTPGQGLQFLFEYFSETQRNKGNFPGRFSGRQFSNSRSEMNVSTLELGDSALYLCASSLETADTQYFGPGTRLTVL.

This clonotype was seen at least ten times. The chain employs TRBV28 and TRBJ1-5; 7 bases fit TRBD1. The CDR3 spans 13 residues. J gave up 7 bases and V 6 bases, and 6 bases lay outside the gene matches. In germline, CDR1 is MDHEN, CDR2 SYDVKM. As DNA, the CDR3 is TGTGCCAGCAGACAGGGGTGGAACCAGCCCCAGCATTTT. This encodes CASRQGWNQPQHF.

The chain uses TRBV6-5 and TRBJ2-7; possibly TRBD2 for D (6 bases). The CDR3 is 12 residues long. CDR1 and CDR2 from the germline V gene are MNHEY and SVGAGI. V shed 2 bases and J shed 6 bases, with 8 bases lying between them. For the CDR3, the DNA is TGTGCCAGCAGTTACGCGGGGACCGAGCAGTACTTC. Translating gives CASSYAGTEQYF.

This clonotype has just a few counts. The V gene is TRBV5-1, the J gene TRBJ2-6; D unclear. The CDR3 loop spans 16 amino acids. V was cut by 0 bases and J by 1 base, with 8 bases left in between. CDR1 is SGHRS and CDR2 is YFSETQ in the germline V gene. The CDR3 loop reads CASSLGVISGANVLTF. The CDR3 DNA follows: TGCGCCAGCAGCTTGGGAGTCATTTCTGGGGCCAACGTCCTGACTTTC. Variable domain in full (rest from reference TRBV5-1 and TRBJ2-6): KAGVTQTPRYLIKTRGQQVTLSCSPISGHRSVSWYQQTPGQGLQFLFEYFSETQRNKGNFPGRFSGRQFSNSRSEMNVSTLELGDSALYLCASSLGVISGANVLTFGAGSRLTVL.

This clonotype was seen a handful of times. The chain combines TRBV5-1 with TRBJ2-3; TRBD1 matches 9 bases. J gave up 4 bases and V 0 bases, and 3 bases lay outside the gene matches. CDR1 is SGHRS and CDR2 is YFSETQ in the germline V gene. This CDR3 comprises 15 residues. This CDR3 reads CASSLDRGLADTQYF. The CDR3 region has the DNA TGCGCCAGCAGCTTGGACAGGGGGCTCGCAGATACGCAGTATTTT. Full variable domain (missing parts from reference TRBV5-1 and TRBJ2-3): KAGVTQTPRYLIKTRGQQVTLSCSPISGHRSVSWYQQTPGQGLQFLFEYFSETQRNKGNFPGRFSGRQFSNSRSEMNVSTLELGDSALYLCASSLDRGLADTQYFGPGTRLTVL.

The sample holds a few counts of this clonotype. This chain joins TRBV5-1 and TRBJ2-3; 14 bases are a match to TRBD2. CDR1 is SGHRS, CDR2 YFSETQ, per germline. V shed 3 bases, J shed 4 bases, and the junction held 4 bases outside the gene matches. CDR3 size: 16 residues. The CDR3 coding sequence is TGCGCCAGCAGCTGGGGGACTAGCGGGAGTGCAGATACGCAGTATTTT. Translated, it gives CASSWGTSGSADTQYF.

This clonotype has a handful of counts. J is TRBJ1-5 and V is TRBV28; 7 nucleotides align to TRBD1. The V gene end was trimmed by 4 bases and the J gene end by 8 bases; junction bases not matched to a gene: 8. The CDR3 contains 14 residues. The germline gives CDR1 MDHEN, CDR2 SYDVKM. The CDR3 sequence: CASSSDRDFEPQHF. CDR3 nucleotides: TGTGCCAGCAGTTCAGACAGGGATTTTGAGCCCCAGCATTTT.

This clonotype was counted at least ten times. The gene calls are TRBV5-1 and TRBJ2-2; D not resolved. There are 13 residues in the CDR3. V was cut by 0 bases and J by 6 bases, with 6 bases left in between. CDR1 is SGHRS, CDR2 YFSETQ, per germline. As DNA, the CDR3 is TGCGCCAGCAGCTTGGTCCAGCCCGGGGAGCTGTTTTTT. As protein: CASSLVQPGELFF.

The chain employs TRBV6-2 or TRBV6-3 and TRBJ2-7; 8 bases are shared with TRBD1. The ends lost 7 bases at V and 3 bases at J; junction bases unmatched: 5. The germline V gene has CDR1 MNHEY and CDR2 SVGEGT. The CDR3 has 13 residues. CDR3: CASTITGGYEQYF. CDR3 DNA sequence: TGTGCCAGCACAATAACAGGGGGCTACGAGCAGTACTTC.

This clonotype was seen ten or more times. The V and J genes are TRBV12-3 or TRBV12-4 and TRBJ2-4; a possible D gene is TRBD1 (6 bases). This CDR3 contains 20 residues. V gave up 3 bases and J gave up 1 base, with 25 bases separating them. This CDR3 is CASSFRTGTLLSKAKNIQYF. The CDR3 DNA is TGTGCCAGCAGTTTCCGTACGGGGACATTGCTATCCAAGGCCAAAAACATTCAGTACTTC.

This clonotype showed up many times. The V and J genes are TRBV20-1 and TRBJ2-3, with 9 positions matching TRBD2. This CDR3 comprises 15 residues. Germline CDR1 and CDR2: DFQATT and SNEGSKA (reference sequence). J lost 3 bases, V lost 5 bases, and 9 bases had no gene match. Here the CDR3 DNA reads TGCAGTGCTCAGTCAATGGCGGGGGGGACAGATACGCAGTATTTT. Residues: CSAQSMAGGTDTQYF.

This clonotype was observed at least ten times. The J gene is TRBJ1-1, the V gene TRBV29-1; 8 bases agree with TRBD1. CDR1 is SQVTM and CDR2 is ANQGSEA in the germline V gene. The V gene end was trimmed by 1 base and the J gene end by 3 bases; junction bases not matched to a gene: 10. The CDR3 extends over 16 amino acids. CDR3 coding DNA: TGCAGCGTTGAAGCCTTAGTCAGGGGGCTACACACTGAAGCTTTCTTT. It yields the protein CSVEALVRGLHTEAFF.